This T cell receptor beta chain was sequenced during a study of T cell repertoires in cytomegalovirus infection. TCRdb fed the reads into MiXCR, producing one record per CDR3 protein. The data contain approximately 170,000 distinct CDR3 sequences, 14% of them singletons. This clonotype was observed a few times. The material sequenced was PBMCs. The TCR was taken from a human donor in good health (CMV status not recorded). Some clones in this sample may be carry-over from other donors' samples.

For the CDR3, the DNA is TGTGCCAGCACCACCGGGGACAGGGTCGGCCACGAGCAGTACTTC. As protein: CASTTGDRVGHEQYF. This chain joins TRBV28 and TRBJ2-7; TRBD1 agrees at 9 bases. Germline V gene sequence: CDR1 MDHEN, CDR2 SYDVKM. The CDR3 loop spans 15 amino acids. With 7 bases clipped from V and 5 bases from J, the junction kept 12 bases outside the gene matches.